This TCR beta chain was identified in a study of cytomegalovirus exposure and HLA in healthy donors. Vbeta (60) and Jbeta (13) primers were used in the PCR. The repertoire was sequenced with immunoSEQ multiplex PCR; TCRdb's copy has only in-frame clones and lacks some. The sample totals approximately 110,000 clones. Between the trimmed V and J ends, which lost 5 bases and 4 bases, there was a span of 12 bases. The CDR3 is 14 residues long. Germline V gene sequence: CDR1 SGHTA, CDR2 FQGNSA. The receptor was isolated from a man aged 35-49 years in good health and CMV-seronegative. The chain recombines TRBV7-2 with TRBJ1-3; D not certain. Sequenced sample: PBMCs. The CDR3 here is CASSLRGAGNTIYF. CDR3 DNA: TGTGCCAGCAGCCTCCGAGGTGCAGGAAACACCATATATTTT.